These T cell receptor beta chains were read from a single sample in a study of blood T cell repertoires in COVID-19. Sequenced by immunoSEQ multiplex PCR; TCRdb stores in-frame clones only, minus some. Of some 80,000 clones listed, around 80% are singletons. The sequenced sample consisted of peripheral blood. These receptors originate from a man older than 75 with acute or convalescent COVID-19. CDR3s include the opening cysteine and the closing phenylalanine or tryptophan. The order of the fields is J gene, V gene, D gene, clone size, CDR3 DNA, CDR3 protein. D genes are given only for firm matches. Not every row has a clone size; where given, it reads once, few, many or a size class.

TRBJ1-3 | TRBV5-1 | . | . | TGCGCCAGCAGCGAGGGTTTTGGAAACACCATATATTTT | CASSEGFGNTIYF
TRBJ1-6 | TRBV5-4 | . | . | TGTGCCAGCAGCTTGGAACAAGGACAGCGTTTTTCACCCCTCCACTTT | CASSLEQGQRFSPLHF
TRBJ1-4 | TRBV27 | TRBD1 | . | TGTGCCACCAGTAGGGACAGGGGAGGAGGTAATGAAAAACTGTTTTTT | CATSRDRGGGNEKLFF
TRBJ2-1 | TRBV7-9 | . | . | TGTGCCAGCAAGACTTTTGTCGACGACAATGAGCAGTTCTTC | CASKTFVDDNEQFF
TRBJ2-3 | TRBV20-1 | TRBD1 | . | TGCAGTGCTAGTGGAGGACAGGGTAGCGTGAGCACAGATACGCAGTATTTT | CSASGGQGSVSTDTQYF
TRBJ2-1 | TRBV6-5 | TRBD2 | . | TGTGCCAGCAGGGCGGGACTAGCGGGGGAGTATGAGCAGTTCTTC | CASRAGLAGEYEQFF
TRBJ2-7 | TRBV29-1 | TRBD1 | once | TGCAGCGTAACCGGGACAGGGAGCTCCTACGAGCAGTACTTC | CSVTGTGSSYEQYF
TRBJ1-3 | TRBV11-1 | . | few | TGTGCCAGCAGCCATCGGACAGCCTCTGGAAACACCATATATTTT | CASSHRTASGNTIYF
TRBJ1-3 | TRBV15 | TRBD1 | . | TGTGCCACCAGCCTGACAGGGTCTGGAAACACCATATATTTT | CATSLTGSGNTIYF
TRBJ2-5 | TRBV18 | . | . | TGTGCCAGCTCACTAACCTTAGCCCGACAAGAGACCCAGTACTTC | CASSLTLARQETQYF
TRBJ1-1 | TRBV6-5 | . | . | TGTGCCAGCAGCCTTCCGGGACAGAACACTGAAGCTTTCTTT | CASSLPGQNTEAFF
TRBJ2-5 | TRBV5-1 | TRBD1 | . | TGCGCCAGCAGCTTACAGGGGGCGAAACAAGAGACCCAGTACTTC | CASSLQGAKQETQYF
TRBJ2-6 | TRBV6-1 | TRBD1 | . | TGTGCCAGCAGTGAAGATCTTCGGAGAAGGGGGCAATCTGGGGCCAACGTCCTGACTTTC | CASSEDLRRRGQSGANVLTF
TRBJ1-6 | TRBV5-6 | . | . | TGTGCCAGCAGCTTAGCTGGGGCTCAGGATAATTCACCCCTCCACTTT | CASSLAGAQDNSPLHF
TRBJ1-5 | TRBV23-1 | TRBD1 | . | TGCGCCAGCAGTGTCCGACAGGGGGTCAGTCAGCCCCAGCATTTT | CASSVRQGVSQPQHF
TRBJ2-7 | TRBV2 | TRBD1 | few | TGTGCCAGCAGTGAAGCGGGGACAGCCTACGAGCAGTACTTC | CASSEAGTAYEQYF
TRBJ2-5 | TRBV3-1/TRBV3-2 | . | . | TGTGCCAGCAGCCAAGATCGGGGAGAGACCCAGTACTTC | CASSQDRGETQYF
TRBJ1-1 | TRBV11-1 | . | . | TGTGCCAGCAGCTATGGCGGGGGGATCACTGAAGCTTTCTTT | CASSYGGGITEAFF
TRBJ1-2 | TRBV6-6 | . | . | TGTGCCAGCACAAACCCAGGGGATGGCTACACCTTC | CASTNPGDGYTF
TRBJ2-7 | TRBV2 | . | . | TGTGCCAGCAGTGCACACCAGGGGATGGAGCAGTACTTC | CASSAHQGMEQYF
TRBJ1-5 | TRBV6-1 | . | . | TGTGCCAGCAGAGAACTGCGGGGCGTAAGCAATCAGCCCCAGCATTTT | CASRELRGVSNQPQHF
TRBJ1-6 | TRBV3-1/TRBV3-2 | TRBD1 | . | TGTGCCAGCAGCCAAGATGCGGGACAGGGGTCCGCATGGTCACCCCTCCACTTT | CASSQDAGQGSAWSPLHF
TRBJ1-1 | TRBV6-1 | . | . | TGTGCCAGCAGTGAGACCCCGGGACAAGGGAGGAACACTGAAGCTTTCTTT | CASSETPGQGRNTEAFF
TRBJ2-7 | TRBV19 | TRBD1 | once | TGTGCCAGTACCCCAACGCGGACAGGGTGGAACGAGCAGTACTTC | CASTPTRTGWNEQYF
TRBJ1-1 | TRBV18 | TRBD1 | . | TGTGCCAGCTCACCGGGACAGGTGAACACTGAAGCTTTCTTT | CASSPGQVNTEAFF
TRBJ1-4 | TRBV6-5 | . | . | TGTGCCAGCAGTCCGCGGACAAGGGAAAAACTGTTTTTT | CASSPRTREKLFF
TRBJ2-5 | TRBV6-5 | TRBD1 | once | TGTGCCAGCAGTTACTCGGGGCAGGGGGCAGGTGAGACCCAGTACTTC | CASSYSGQGAGETQYF
TRBJ1-1 | TRBV2 | . | . | TGTGCCAGCAATTTTCGAGGGAACACTGAAGCTTTCTTT | CASNFRGNTEAFF
TRBJ1-5 | TRBV7-8 | . | . | TGTGCCAGCAGCCCCGGGGAACAGGGTATTTATCAGCCCCAGCATTTT | CASSPGEQGIYQPQHF
TRBJ1-2 | TRBV5-6 | . | . | TGTGCCAGCAGCTTGCCTATGGGGAGTACTGCCTATGGCTACACCTTC | CASSLPMGSTAYGYTF
TRBJ1-2 | TRBV7-3 | TRBD1 | few | TGTGCCAGCAGCTCCGGACAGGGAGTCTATGGCTACACCTTC | CASSSGQGVYGYTF
TRBJ1-3 | TRBV2 | . | . | TGTGCCAGCAGTGAAGAGGGGGTTGGGACCTCTGGAAACACCATATATTTT | CASSEEGVGTSGNTIYF
TRBJ2-7 | TRBV4-2 | . | . | TGTGCCAGCAGCCAAGAGACAGTTACCTACGAGCAGTACTTC | CASSQETVTYEQYF
TRBJ2-5 | TRBV3-1/TRBV3-2 | TRBD2 | . | TGTGCCAGCAGCCAAGGAGGAGCGGGGGGTCTAGAGACCCAGTACTTC | CASSQGGAGGLETQYF
TRBJ1-2 | TRBV7-8 | . | . | TGTGCCAGCAGCTTACTCGGCAGACTGGGCTATGGCTACACCTTC | CASSLLGRLGYGYTF
TRBJ1-5 | TRBV6-2/TRBV6-3 | TRBD1 | . | TGTGCCAGCAGTTACTCGAAAAACAGGGGGCATCAGCCCCAGCATTTT | CASSYSKNRGHQPQHF
TRBJ1-1 | TRBV23-1 | TRBD1 | once | TGCGCCAGCAGACAAACGACAGGGTGCGGTACTGAAGCTTTCTTT | CASRQTTGCGTEAFF
TRBJ1-6 | TRBV3-1/TRBV3-2 | TRBD1 | . | TGTGCCAGCAGCCAAGGGATGGGCACGACGACAGGGGCTTCACCCCTCCACTTT | CASSQGMGTTTGASPLHF
TRBJ2-3 | TRBV5-1 | TRBD2 | . | TGCGCCAGCAGTCGGACTAGCGATAGCACAGATACGCAGTATTTT | CASSRTSDSTDTQYF
TRBJ1-1 | TRBV19 | . | . | TGTGCCAGTAGTATGGGGAGAGTGAACACTGAAGCTTTCTTT | CASSMGRVNTEAFF
TRBJ1-2 | TRBV7-2 | . | . | TGTGCCAGCAGCTTAAGTTCGCAGGGCGTCGCCTATGGCTACACCTTC | CASSLSSQGVAYGYTF
TRBJ2-7 | TRBV6-5 | TRBD1 | . | TGTGCCAGCAGTATCCAGGGGGTCCCCTACGAGCAGTACTTC | CASSIQGVPYEQYF
TRBJ1-2 | TRBV5-1 | TRBD1 | few | TGCGCCAGCAGCTCCTGGGACAGGGGAAACGGGGCTAATGGCTACACCTTC | CASSSWDRGNGANGYTF
TRBJ2-1 | TRBV7-9 | TRBD1 | . | TGTGCCAGCAGCCCGGACAGGGTATTCCCAACGTCCAATGAGCAGTTCTTC | CASSPDRVFPTSNEQFF